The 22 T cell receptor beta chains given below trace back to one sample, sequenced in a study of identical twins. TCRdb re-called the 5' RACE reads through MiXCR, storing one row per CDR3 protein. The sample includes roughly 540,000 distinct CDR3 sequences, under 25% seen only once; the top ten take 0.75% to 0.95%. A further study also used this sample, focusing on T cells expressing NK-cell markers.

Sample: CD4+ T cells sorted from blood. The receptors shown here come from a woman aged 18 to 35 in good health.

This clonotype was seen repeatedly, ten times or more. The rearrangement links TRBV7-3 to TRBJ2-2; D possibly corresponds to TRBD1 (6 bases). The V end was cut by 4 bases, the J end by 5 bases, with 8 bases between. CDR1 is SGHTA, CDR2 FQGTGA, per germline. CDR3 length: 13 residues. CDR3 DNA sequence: TGTGCCAGCAGCTCTACAGGGACCGGGGAGCTGTTTTTT. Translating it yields CASSSTGTGELFF.

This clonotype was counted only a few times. This CDR3 is CASSFGQGVIGTYEQYF. The CDR3 DNA reads TGTGCCAGCAGCTTCGGACAGGGAGTAATCGGGACCTACGAGCAGTACTTC. V usage is TRBV5-5 and J usage is TRBJ2-7, with TRBD1 matching over 8 bases. Germline-derived CDR1 and CDR2 are SGHKS and YYEKEE (reference sequence). The CDR3 contains 17 residues. Trimming at V came to 2 bases and at J to 2 bases, leaving 12 bases not matched to a gene.

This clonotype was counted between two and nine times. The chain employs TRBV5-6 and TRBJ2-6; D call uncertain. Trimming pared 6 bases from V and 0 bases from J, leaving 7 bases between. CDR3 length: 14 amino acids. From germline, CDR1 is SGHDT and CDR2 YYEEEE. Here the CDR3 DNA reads TGTGCCAGCACCCCCCCCTCTGGGGCCAACGTCCTGACTTTC. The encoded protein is CASTPPSGANVLTF.

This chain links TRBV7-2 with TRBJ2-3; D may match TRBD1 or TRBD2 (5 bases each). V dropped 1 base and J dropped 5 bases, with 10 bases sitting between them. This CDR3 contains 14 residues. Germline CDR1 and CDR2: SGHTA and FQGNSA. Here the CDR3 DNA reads TGTGCCAGCAGCTTAGGGGGCGGGTTAGATACGCAGTATTTT. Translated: CASSLGGGLDTQYF.

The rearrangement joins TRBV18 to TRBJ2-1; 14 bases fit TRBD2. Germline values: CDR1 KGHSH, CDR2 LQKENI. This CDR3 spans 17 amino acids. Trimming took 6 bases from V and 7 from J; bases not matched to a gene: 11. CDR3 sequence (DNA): TGTGCCAGCTCCCCCCTTGGACTAGCGGGGGGTTCTAATGAGCAGTTCTTC. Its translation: CASSPLGLAGGSNEQFF.

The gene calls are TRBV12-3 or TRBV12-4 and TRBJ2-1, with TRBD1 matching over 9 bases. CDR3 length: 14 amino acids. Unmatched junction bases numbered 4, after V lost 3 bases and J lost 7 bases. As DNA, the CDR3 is TGTGCCAGCAGTTTGAAGGGACAGGGTAATGAGCAGTTCTTC. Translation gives CASSLKGQGNEQFF.

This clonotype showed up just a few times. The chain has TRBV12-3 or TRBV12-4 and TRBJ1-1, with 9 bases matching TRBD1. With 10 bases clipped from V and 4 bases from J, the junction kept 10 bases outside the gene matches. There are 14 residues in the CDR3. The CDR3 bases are TGTGCCACACGGACCGGGACAGGGAGCACTGAAGCTTTCTTT. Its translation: CATRTGTGSTEAFF.

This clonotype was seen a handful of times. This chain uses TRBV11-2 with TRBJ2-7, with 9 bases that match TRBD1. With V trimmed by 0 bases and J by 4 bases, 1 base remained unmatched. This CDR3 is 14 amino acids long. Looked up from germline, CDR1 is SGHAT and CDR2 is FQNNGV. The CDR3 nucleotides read TGTGCCAGCAGCTTAGAGGGGACAGGGTACGAGCAGTACTTC. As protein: CASSLEGTGYEQYF.

CDR3 residues: CASSLDPLTGDPKNIQYF. The CDR3 region has the DNA TGTGCCAGCAGCCTCGACCCGTTAACAGGGGACCCCAAAAACATTCAGTACTTC. The chain recombines TRBV9 with TRBJ2-4; 7 nucleotides align to TRBD1. J was trimmed by 2 bases and V by 4 bases; bases with no gene match: 15. Germline V gives CDR1 SGDLS, CDR2 YYNGEE. The CDR3 extends over 18 amino acids.

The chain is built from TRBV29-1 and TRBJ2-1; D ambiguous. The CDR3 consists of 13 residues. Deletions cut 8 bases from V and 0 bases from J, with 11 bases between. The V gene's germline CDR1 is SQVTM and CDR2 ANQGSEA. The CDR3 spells CSTGGSSYNEQFF. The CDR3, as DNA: TGCAGCACGGGCGGATCCTCCTACAATGAGCAGTTCTTC.

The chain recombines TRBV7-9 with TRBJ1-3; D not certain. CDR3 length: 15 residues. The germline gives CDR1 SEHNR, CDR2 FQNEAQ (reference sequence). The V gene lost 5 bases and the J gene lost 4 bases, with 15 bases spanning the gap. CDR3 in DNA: TGTGCCAGCAGCCAATCAGGAGCGTCGGGAAACACCATATATTTT. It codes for CASSQSGASGNTIYF.

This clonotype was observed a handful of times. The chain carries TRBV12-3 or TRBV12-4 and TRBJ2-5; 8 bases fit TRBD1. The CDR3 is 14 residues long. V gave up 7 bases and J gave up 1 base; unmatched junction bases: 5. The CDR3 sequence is CASNRQGPQETQYF. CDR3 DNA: TGTGCCAGCAACCGACAGGGGCCCCAAGAGACCCAGTACTTC.

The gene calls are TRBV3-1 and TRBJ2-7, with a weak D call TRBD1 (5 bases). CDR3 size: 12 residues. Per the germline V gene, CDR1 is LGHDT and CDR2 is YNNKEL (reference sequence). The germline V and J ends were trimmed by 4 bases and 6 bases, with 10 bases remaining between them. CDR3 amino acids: CASSPAGAEQYF. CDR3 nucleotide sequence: TGTGCCAGCAGCCCCGCTGGGGCCGAGCAGTACTTC.

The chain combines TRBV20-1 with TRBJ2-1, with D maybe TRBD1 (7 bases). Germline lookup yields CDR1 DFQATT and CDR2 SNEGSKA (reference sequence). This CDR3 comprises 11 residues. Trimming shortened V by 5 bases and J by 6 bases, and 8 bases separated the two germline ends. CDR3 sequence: CSAQGGNEQFF. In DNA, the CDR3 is TGCAGTGCTCAGGGGGGCAATGAGCAGTTCTTC.

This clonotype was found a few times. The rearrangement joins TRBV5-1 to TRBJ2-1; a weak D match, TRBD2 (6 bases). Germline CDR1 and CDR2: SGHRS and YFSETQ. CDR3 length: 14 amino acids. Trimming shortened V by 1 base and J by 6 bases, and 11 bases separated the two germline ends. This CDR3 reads CASSLTGGANEQFF. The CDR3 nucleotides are TGCGCCAGCAGCTTGACGGGCGGGGCCAATGAGCAGTTCTTC. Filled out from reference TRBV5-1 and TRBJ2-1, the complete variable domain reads KAGVTQTPRYLIKTRGQQVTLSCSPISGHRSVSWYQQTPGQGLQFLFEYFSETQRNKGNFPGRFSGRQFSNSRSEMNVSTLELGDSALYLCASSLTGGANEQFFGPGTRLTVL.

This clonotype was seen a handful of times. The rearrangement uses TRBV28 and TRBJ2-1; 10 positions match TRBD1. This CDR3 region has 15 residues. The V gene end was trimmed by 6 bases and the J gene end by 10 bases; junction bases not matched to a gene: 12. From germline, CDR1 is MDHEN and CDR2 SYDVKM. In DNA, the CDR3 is TGTGCCAGCAGCAGGGACAGGGGCCGTGGATGGGAGCAGTTCTTC. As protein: CASSRDRGRGWEQFF.

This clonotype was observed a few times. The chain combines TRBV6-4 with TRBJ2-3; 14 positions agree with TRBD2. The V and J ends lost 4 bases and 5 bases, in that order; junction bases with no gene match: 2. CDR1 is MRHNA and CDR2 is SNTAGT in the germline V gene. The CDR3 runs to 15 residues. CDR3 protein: CASSAGLAGGDTQYF. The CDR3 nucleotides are TGTGCCAGCAGTGCCGGACTAGCGGGGGGAGATACGCAGTATTTT.

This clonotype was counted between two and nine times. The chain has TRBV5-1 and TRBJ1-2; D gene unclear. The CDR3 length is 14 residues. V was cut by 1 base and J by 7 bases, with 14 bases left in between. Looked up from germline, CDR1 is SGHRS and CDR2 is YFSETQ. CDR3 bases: TGCGCCAGCAGCTTGCTCCTCGGGGAGGGTGGCTACACCTTC. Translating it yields CASSLLLGEGGYTF.

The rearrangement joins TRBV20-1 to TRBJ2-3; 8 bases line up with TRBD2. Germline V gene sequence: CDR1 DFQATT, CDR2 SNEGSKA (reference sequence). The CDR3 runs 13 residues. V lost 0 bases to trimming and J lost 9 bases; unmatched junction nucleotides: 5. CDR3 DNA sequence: TGCAGTGCTAGAGAGGCAGCGGGAGAGACGCAGTATTTT. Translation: CSAREAAGETQYF.

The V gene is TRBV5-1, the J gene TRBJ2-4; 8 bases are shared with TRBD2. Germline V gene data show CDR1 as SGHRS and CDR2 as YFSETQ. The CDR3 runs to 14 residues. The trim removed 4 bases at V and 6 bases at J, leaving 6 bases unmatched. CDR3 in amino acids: CASSDGGVRNIQYF. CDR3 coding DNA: TGCGCCAGCAGCGACGGGGGGGTTAGAAACATTCAGTACTTC.

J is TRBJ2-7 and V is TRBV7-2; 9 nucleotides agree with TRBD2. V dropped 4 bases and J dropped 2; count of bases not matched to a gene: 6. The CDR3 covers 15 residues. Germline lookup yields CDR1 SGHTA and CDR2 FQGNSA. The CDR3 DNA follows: TGTGCCAGCAGCTCCCGGGCTAGCGGGGCCTACGAGCAGTACTTC. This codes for CASSSRASGAYEQYF.

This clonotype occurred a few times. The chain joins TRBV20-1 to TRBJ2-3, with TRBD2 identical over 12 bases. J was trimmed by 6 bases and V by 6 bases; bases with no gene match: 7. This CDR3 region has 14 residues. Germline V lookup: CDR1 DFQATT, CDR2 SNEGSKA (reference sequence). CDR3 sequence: CSAMASGRADTQYF. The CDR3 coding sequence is TGCAGTGCAATGGCTAGCGGGAGGGCCGATACGCAGTATTTT.